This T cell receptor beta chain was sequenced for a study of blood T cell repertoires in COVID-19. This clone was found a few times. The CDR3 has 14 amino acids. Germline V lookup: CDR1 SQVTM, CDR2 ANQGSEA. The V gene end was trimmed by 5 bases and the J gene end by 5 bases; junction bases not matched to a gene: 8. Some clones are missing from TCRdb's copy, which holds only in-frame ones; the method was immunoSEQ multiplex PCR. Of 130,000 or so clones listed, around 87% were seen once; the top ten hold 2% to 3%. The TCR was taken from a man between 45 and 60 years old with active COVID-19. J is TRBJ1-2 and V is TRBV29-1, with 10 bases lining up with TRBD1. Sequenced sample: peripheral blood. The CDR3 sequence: CSVPIGTGDYGYTF. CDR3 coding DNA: TGCAGCGTTCCTATTGGGACAGGGGATTATGGCTACACCTTC.